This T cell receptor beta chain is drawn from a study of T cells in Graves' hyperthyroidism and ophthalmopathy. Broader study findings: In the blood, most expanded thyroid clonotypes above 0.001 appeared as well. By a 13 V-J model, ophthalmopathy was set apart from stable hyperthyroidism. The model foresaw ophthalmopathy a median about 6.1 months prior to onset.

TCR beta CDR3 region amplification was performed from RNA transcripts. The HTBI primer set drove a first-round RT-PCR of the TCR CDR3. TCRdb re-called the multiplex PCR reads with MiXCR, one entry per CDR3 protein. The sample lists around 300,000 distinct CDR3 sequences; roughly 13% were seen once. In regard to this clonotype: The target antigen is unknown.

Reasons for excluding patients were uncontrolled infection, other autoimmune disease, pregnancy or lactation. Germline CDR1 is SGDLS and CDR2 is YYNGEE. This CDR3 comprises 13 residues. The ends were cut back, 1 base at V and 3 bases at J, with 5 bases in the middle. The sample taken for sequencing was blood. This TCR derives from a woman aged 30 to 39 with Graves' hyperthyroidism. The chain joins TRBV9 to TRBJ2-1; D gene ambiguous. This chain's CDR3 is CASSVNLYNEQFF. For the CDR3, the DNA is TGTGCCAGCAGCGTAAACCTCTACAATGAGCAGTTCTTC.